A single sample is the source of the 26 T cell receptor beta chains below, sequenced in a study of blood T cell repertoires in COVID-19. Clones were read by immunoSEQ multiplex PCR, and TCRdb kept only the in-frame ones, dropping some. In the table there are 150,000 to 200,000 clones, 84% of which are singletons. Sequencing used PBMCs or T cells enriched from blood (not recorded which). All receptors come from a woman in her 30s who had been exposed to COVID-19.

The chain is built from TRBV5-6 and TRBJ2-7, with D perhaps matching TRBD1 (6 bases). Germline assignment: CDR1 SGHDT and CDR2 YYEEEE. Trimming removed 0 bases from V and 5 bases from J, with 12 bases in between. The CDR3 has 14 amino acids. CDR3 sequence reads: CASSLAGRGHEQYF. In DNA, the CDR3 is TGTGCCAGCAGCTTGGCGGGCAGGGGACACGAGCAGTACTTC.

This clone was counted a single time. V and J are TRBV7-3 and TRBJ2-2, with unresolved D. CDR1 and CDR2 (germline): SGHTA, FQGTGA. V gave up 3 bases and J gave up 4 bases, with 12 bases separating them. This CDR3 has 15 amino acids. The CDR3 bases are TGTGCCAGCAGCTTTATCGGAACGGGCACCGGGGAGCTGTTTTTT. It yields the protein CASSFIGTGTGELFF.

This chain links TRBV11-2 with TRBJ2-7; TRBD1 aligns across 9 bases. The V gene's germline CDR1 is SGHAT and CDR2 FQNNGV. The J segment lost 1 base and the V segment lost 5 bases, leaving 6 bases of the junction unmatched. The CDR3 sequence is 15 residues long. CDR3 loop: CASSRDRDDSYEQYF. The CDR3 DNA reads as TGTGCCAGCAGCCGGGACAGGGATGATTCCTACGAGCAGTACTTC.

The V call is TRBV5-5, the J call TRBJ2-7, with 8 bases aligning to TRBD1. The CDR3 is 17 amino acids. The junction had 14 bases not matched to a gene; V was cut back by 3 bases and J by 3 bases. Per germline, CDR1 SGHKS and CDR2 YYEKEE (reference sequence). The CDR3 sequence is CASSSDTRTGIIYEQYF. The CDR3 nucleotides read TGTGCCAGCAGCTCCGATACACGGACAGGGATTATCTACGAGCAGTACTTC.

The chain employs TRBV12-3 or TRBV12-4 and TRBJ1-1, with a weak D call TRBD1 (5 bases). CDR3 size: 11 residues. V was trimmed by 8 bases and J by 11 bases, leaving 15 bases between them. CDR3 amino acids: CASRTRMIAFF. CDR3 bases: TGTGCCAGCCGGACACGGATGATCGCTTTCTTT.

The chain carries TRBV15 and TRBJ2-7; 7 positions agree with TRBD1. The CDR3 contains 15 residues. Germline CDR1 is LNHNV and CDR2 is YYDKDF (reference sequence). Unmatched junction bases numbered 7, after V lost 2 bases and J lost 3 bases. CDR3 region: CATSRSRQGVYEQYF. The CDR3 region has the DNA TGTGCCACCAGCAGAAGCCGCCAGGGGGTCTACGAGCAGTACTTC.

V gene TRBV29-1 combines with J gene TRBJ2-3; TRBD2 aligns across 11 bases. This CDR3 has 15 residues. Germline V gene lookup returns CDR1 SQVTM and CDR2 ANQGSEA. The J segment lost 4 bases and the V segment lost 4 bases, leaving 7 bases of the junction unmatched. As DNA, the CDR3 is TGCAGCGTTGCCAGTAGCGGGGGGGCAGCAGATACGCAGTATTTT. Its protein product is CSVASSGGAADTQYF.

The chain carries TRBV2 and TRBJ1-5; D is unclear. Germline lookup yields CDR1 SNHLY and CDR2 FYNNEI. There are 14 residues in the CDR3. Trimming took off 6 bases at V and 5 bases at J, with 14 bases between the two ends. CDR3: CASRERGLYQPQHF. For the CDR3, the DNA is TGTGCCAGCAGGGAACGCGGGCTGTATCAGCCCCAGCATTTT.

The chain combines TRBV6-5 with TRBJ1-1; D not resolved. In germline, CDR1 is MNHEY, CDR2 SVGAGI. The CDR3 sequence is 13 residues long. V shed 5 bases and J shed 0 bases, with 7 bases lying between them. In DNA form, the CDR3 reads TGTGCCAGCAGTAAGCGATTGAACACTGAAGCTTTCTTT. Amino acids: CASSKRLNTEAFF.

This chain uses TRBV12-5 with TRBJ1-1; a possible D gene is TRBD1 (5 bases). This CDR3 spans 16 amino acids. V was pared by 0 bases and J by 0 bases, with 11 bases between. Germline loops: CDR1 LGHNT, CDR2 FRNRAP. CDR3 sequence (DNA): TGTGCTAGTGGTTTGGTACTTGGACACATGAACACTGAAGCTTTCTTT. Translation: CASGLVLGHMNTEAFF.

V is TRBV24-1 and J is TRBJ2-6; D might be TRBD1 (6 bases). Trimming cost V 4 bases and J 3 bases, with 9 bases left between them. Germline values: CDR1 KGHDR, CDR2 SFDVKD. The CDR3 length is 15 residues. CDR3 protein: CATSENRDGANVLTF. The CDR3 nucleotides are TGTGCCACCAGTGAGAACAGGGATGGGGCCAACGTCCTGACTTTC.

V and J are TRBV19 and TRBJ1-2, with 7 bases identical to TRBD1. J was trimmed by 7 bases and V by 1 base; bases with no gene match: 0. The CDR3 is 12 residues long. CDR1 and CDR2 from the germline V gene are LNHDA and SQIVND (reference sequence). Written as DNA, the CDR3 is TGTGCCAGTAGTATAGCAGGGGGTGGCTACACCTTC. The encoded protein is CASSIAGGGYTF. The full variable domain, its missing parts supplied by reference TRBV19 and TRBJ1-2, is DGGITQSPKYLFRKEGQNVTLSCEQNLNHDAMYWYRQDPGQGLRLIYYSQIVNDFQKGDIAEGYSVSREKKESFPLTVTSAQKNPTAFYLCASSIAGGGYTFGSGTRLTVV.

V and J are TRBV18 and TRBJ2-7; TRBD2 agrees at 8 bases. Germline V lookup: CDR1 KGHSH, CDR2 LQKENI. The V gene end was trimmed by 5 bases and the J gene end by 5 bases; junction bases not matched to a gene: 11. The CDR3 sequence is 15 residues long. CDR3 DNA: TGTGCCAGCTCAACTCCGGGACTAGAAACGAACGAGCAGTACTTC. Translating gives CASSTPGLETNEQYF.

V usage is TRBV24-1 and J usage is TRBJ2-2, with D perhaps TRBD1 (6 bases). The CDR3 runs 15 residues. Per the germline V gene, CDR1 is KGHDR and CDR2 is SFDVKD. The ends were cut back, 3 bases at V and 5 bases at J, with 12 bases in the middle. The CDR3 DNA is TGTGCCACCAGTGATCCAGGGGCGTTGACCGGGGAGCTGTTTTTT. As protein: CATSDPGALTGELFF.

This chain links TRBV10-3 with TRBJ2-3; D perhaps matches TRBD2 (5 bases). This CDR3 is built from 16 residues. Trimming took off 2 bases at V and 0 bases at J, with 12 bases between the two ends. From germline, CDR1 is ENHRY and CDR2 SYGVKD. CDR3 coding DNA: TGTGCCATCAGTGAGAGGCGGGCATCTAGCACAGATACGCAGTATTTT. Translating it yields CAISERRASSTDTQYF.

The CDR3 DNA reads TGTGCCATCAGTGACGACAGAAACATTCAGTACTTC. Residues: CAISDDRNIQYF. J is TRBJ2-4 and V is TRBV10-3; D possibly corresponds to TRBD1 (5 bases). The CDR3 consists of 12 residues. Germline V gene lookup returns CDR1 ENHRY and CDR2 SYGVKD. V was clipped by 3 bases and J by 6 bases, with 6 bases between them.

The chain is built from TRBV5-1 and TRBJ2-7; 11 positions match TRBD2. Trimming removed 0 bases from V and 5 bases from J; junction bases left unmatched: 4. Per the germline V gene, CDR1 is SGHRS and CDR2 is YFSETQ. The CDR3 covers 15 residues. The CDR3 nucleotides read TGCGCCAGCAGCTTGGCCCCTAGCGGGGGGAACGAGCAGTACTTC. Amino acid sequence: CASSLAPSGGNEQYF.

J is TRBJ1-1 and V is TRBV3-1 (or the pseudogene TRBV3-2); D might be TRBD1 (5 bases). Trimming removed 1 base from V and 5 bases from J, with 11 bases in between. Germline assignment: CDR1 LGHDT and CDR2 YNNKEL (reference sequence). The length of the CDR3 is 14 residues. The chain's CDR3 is CASSQARGWTEAFF. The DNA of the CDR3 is TGTGCCAGCAGCCAAGCTAGGGGTTGGACTGAAGCTTTCTTT.

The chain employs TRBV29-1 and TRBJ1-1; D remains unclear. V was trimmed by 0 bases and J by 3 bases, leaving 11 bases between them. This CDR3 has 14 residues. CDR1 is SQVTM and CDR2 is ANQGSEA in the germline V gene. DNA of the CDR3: TGCAGCGTTGAAGATGGAACAGCCTACACTGAAGCTTTCTTT. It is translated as CSVEDGTAYTEAFF.

CDR3 sequence reads: CSVVLGFYEQYF. Written as DNA, the CDR3 is TGCAGCGTCGTCCTAGGCTTCTACGAGCAGTACTTC. The V call is TRBV29-1, the J call TRBJ2-7; D remains ambiguous. The V and J ends lost 6 bases and 3 bases respectively, with 12 bases between them. Germline assignment: CDR1 SQVTM and CDR2 ANQGSEA. The CDR3 totals 12 residues.

CDR3 loop: CASKGVGGGPSTDTQYF. For the CDR3, the DNA is TGTGCCAGCAAGGGGGTCGGCGGGGGGCCGAGCACAGATACGCAGTATTTT. The V call is TRBV27, the J call TRBJ2-3, with 8 bases aligning to TRBD2. The CDR3 loop spans 17 amino acids. Trimming removed 7 bases from V and 0 bases from J; junction bases left unmatched: 12. CDR1 and CDR2 (germline): MNHEY, SMNVEV (reference sequence).

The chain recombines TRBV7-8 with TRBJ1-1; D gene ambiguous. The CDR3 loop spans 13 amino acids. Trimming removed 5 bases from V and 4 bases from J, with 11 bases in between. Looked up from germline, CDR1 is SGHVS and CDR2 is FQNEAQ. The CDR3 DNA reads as TGTGCCAGCAGCCCTAACCTTCTCACTGAAGCTTTCTTT. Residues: CASSPNLLTEAFF.

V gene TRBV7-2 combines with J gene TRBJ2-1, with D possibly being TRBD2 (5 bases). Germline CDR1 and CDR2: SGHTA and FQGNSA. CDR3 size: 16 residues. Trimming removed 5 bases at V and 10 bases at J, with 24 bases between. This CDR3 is CASSLHPSGGRWEQFF. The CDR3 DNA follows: TGTGCCAGCAGCCTGCATCCGAGCGGCGGACGATGGGAGCAGTTCTTC.

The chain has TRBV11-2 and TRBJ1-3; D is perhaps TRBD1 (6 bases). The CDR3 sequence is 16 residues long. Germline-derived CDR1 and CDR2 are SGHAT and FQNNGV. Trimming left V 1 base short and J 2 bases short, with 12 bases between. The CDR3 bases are TGTGCCAGCAGCTTAGGAATGAGGGGGACTGGAAACACCATATATTTT. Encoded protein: CASSLGMRGTGNTIYF.

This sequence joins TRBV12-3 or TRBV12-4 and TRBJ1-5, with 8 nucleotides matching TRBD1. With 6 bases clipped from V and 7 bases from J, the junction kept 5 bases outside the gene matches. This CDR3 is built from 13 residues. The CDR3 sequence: CASRPTGAQPQHF. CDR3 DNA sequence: TGTGCCAGCAGACCGACAGGGGCCCAGCCCCAGCATTTT.

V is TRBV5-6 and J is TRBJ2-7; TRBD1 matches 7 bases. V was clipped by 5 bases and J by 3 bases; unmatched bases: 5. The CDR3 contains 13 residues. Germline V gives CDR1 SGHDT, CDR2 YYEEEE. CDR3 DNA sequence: TGTGCCAGCAGACAACAGGGGAACTACGAGCAGTACTTC. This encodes CASRQQGNYEQYF. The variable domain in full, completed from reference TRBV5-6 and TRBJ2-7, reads DAGVTQSPTHLIKTRGQQVTLRCSPKSGHDTVSWYQQALGQGPQFIFQYYEEEERQRGNFPDRFSGHQFPNYSSELNVNALLLGDSALYLCASRQQGNYEQYFGPGTRLTVT.